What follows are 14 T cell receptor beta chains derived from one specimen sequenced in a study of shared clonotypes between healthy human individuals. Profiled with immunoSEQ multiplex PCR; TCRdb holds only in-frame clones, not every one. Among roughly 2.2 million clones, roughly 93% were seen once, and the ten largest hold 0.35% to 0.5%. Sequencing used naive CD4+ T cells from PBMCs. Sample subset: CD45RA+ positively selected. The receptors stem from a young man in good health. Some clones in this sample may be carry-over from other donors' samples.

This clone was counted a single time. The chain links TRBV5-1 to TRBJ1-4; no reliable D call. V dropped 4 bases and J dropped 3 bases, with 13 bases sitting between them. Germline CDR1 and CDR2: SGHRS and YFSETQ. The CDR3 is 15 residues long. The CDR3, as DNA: TGCGCCAGCAGCCAGCTCTACTTGGCTAATGAAAAACTGTTTTTT. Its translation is CASSQLYLANEKLFF.

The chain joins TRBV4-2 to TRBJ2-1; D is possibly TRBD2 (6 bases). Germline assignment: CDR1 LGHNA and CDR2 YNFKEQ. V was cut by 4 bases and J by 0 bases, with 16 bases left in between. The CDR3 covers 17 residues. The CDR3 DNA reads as TGTGCCAGCAGCCCGTTCACGGCGGGAAGCTCCTACAATGAGCAGTTCTTC. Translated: CASSPFTAGSSYNEQFF.

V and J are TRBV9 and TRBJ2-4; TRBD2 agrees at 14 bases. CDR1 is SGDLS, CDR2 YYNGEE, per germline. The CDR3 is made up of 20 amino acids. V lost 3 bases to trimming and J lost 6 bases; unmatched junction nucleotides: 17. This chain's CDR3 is CASSARLGLAGAVGVNIQYF. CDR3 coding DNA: TGTGCCAGCAGCGCCCGACTGGGACTAGCGGGAGCGGTGGGAGTAAACATTCAGTACTTC.

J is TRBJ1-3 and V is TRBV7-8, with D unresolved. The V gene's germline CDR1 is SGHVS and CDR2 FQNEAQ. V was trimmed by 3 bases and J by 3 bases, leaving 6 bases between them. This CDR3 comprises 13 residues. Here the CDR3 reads CASSFPDGNTIYF. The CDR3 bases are TGTGCCAGCAGCTTTCCGGATGGAAACACCATATATTTT.

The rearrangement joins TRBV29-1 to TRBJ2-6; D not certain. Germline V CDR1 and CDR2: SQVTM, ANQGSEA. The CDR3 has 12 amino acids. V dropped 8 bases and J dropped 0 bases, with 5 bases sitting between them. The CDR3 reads CSFASGANVLTF. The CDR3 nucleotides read TGCAGCTTTGCCTCTGGGGCCAACGTCCTGACTTTC.

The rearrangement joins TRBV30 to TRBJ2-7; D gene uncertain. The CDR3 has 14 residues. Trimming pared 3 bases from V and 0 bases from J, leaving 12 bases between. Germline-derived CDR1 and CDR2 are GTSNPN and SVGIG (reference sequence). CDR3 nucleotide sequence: TGTGCCTGGAGACTGGAACCGCTCTCCTACGAGCAGTACTTC. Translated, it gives CAWRLEPLSYEQYF.

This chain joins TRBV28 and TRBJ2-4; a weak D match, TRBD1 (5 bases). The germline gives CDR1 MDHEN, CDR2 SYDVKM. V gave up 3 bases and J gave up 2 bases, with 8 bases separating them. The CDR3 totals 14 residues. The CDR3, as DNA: TGTGCCAGCAGTTTTACAGGCACCAAAAACATTCAGTACTTC. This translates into CASSFTGTKNIQYF.

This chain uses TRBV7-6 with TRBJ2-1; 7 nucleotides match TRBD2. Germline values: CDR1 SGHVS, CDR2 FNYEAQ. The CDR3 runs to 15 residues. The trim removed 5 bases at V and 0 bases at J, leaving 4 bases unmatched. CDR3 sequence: CASSRGSVSYNEQFF. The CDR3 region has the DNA TGTGCCAGCAGCCGCGGGAGCGTCTCCTACAATGAGCAGTTCTTC.

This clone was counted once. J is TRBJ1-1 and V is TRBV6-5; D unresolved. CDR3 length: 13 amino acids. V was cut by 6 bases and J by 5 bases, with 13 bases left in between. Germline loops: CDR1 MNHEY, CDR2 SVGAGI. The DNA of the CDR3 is TGTGCCAGCAGCCCTCTCGGTGGGACTGAAGCTTTCTTT. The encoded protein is CASSPLGGTEAFF.

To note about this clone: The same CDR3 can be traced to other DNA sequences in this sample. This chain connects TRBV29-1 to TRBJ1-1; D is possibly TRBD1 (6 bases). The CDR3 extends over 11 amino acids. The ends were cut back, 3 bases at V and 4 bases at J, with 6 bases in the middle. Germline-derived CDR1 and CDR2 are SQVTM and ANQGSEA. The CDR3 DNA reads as TGCAGCGTTGACAGGGGCACTGAAGCTTTCTTT. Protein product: CSVDRGTEAFF.

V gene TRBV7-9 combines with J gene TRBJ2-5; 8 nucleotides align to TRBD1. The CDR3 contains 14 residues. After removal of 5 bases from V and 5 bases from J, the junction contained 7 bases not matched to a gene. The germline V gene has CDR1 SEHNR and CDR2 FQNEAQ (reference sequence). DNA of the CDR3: TGTGCCAGCAGCCTAGGGAGACAGGGGGAGACCCAGTACTTC. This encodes CASSLGRQGETQYF.

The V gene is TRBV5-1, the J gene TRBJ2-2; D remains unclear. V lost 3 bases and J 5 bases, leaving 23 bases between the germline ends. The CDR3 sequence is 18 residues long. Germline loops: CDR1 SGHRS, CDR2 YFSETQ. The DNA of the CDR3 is TGCGCCAGCAGCTCGATAGCTGGGCAAACCGTGGGGACCGGGGAGCTGTTTTTT. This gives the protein CASSSIAGQTVGTGELFF.

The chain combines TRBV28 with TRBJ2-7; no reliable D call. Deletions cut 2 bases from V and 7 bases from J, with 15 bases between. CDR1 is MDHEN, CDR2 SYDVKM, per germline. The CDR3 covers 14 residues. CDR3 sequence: CASSLASPGWEQYF. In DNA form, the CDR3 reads TGTGCCAGCAGTTTAGCCAGTCCCGGTTGGGAGCAGTACTTC.

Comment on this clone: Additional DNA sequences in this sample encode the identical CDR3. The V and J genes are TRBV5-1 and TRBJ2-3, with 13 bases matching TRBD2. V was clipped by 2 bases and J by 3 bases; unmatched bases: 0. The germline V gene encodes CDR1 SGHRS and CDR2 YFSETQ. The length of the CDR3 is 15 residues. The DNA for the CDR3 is TGCGCCAGCAGCTTACTAGCGGGAGGGACAGATACGCAGTATTTT. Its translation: CASSLLAGGTDTQYF.